A single sample is the source of the 13 T cell receptor beta chains below, sequenced in a study of T cells in Graves' hyperthyroidism and ophthalmopathy. RNA transcripts provided the source from which TCR beta CDR3 regions were amplified. Primed by the HTBI set, a first-round RT-PCR was run on the TCR CDR3. TCRdb re-analysed the multiplex PCR reads in MiXCR, keeping a single row per CDR3 protein. The table shows hundreds of thousands of distinct CDR3 sequences, with less than 20% occurring only once. The sample taken for sequencing was blood. Receptors were obtained from a young woman with Graves' ophthalmopathy.

In its sample, this clonotype was seen many times. The rearrangement uses TRBV29-1 and TRBJ1-1; no clear D gene. The CDR3 extends over 14 amino acids. CDR1 SQVTM and CDR2 ANQGSEA come from the germline V gene. V was pared by 4 bases and J by 2 bases, with 14 bases between. Written as DNA, the CDR3 is TGCAGCGTTGCGTTCGGTACTAGAAACACTGAAGCTTTCTTT. It codes for CSVAFGTRNTEAFF.

The rearrangement links TRBV5-1 to TRBJ2-5; D gene uncertain. This CDR3 has 12 residues. CDR1 is SGHRS, CDR2 YFSETQ, per germline. Trimming removed 5 bases from V and 5 bases from J, with 10 bases in between. The CDR3 coding sequence is TGCGCCAGCAGGAGTCCCGGTGAGACCCAGTACTTC. Translation: CASRSPGETQYF.

This clonotype has a handful of counts. V usage is TRBV25-1 and J usage is TRBJ1-2; TRBD1 agrees at 10 bases. V was pared by 1 base and J by 4 bases, with 6 bases of the junction left unmatched. Germline V gene lookup returns CDR1 MGHDK and CDR2 SYGVNS. This CDR3 contains 16 residues. The CDR3 here is CASSESGTGDTYGYTF. The CDR3 nucleotides read TGTGCCAGCAGTGAATCCGGGACAGGGGATACCTATGGCTACACCTTC.

At least ten counts were recorded for this clonotype. The chain has TRBV6-1 and TRBJ1-1, with D maybe TRBD1 (5 bases). Germline values: CDR1 MNHNS, CDR2 SASEGT. The CDR3 contains 15 residues. V was shortened by 5 bases and J by 0 bases, with 13 bases between the two germline ends. CDR3 protein: CASSYVGTVNTEAFF. The CDR3 DNA reads as TGTGCCAGCAGTTACGTGGGGACGGTGAACACTGAAGCTTTCTTT.

This clonotype was detected many times. Possible read error: a much larger clone is one base away. The CDR3 DNA follows: TGTGCCAGCAGTTACGCAAACACTAGCAATCAGCCCCAGCATTTT. Translating gives CASSYANTSNQPQHF. The gene calls are TRBV6-5 and TRBJ1-5, with D hard to call. Trimming shortened V by 2 bases and J by 0 bases, and 8 bases separated the two germline ends. There are 15 residues in the CDR3. CDR1 and CDR2 from the germline V gene are MNHEY and SVGAGI.

This clonotype occurred many times. J is TRBJ1-5 and V is TRBV19, with unresolved D. The V gene lost 4 bases and the J gene lost 6 bases, with 10 bases spanning the gap. CDR1 is LNHDA and CDR2 is SQIVND in the germline V gene (reference sequence). This CDR3 contains 13 residues. As DNA, the CDR3 is TGTGCCAGTAGTACCGGGAAGGCTCAGCCCCAGCATTTT. Its protein product is CASSTGKAQPQHF.

This clonotype came up many times. The DNA for the CDR3 is TGTGCCAGCTCACCACTAGCGGGAGTCTACAATGAGCAGTTCTTC. Protein sequence: CASSPLAGVYNEQFF. The J gene is TRBJ2-1, the V gene TRBV18, with 9 nucleotides matching TRBD2. This CDR3 spans 15 amino acids. Germline V gene lookup returns CDR1 KGHSH and CDR2 LQKENI. The V and J ends lost 1 base and 3 bases, in that order; junction bases with no gene match: 1.

This clonotype was detected many times. The rearrangement links TRBV18 to TRBJ2-3; TRBD2 matches at 7 bases. Trimming at V came to 3 bases and at J to 3 bases, leaving 6 bases not matched to a gene. CDR3 size: 15 residues. Germline lookup yields CDR1 KGHSH and CDR2 LQKENI. CDR3 DNA sequence: TGTGCCAGCTCACCGTTCGGGCGGGAGACAGATACGCAGTATTTT. Its protein product is CASSPFGRETDTQYF.

This clonotype has a count of ten or more. The chain links TRBV9 to TRBJ1-6, with no clear D. Trimming left V 0 bases short and J 6 bases short, with 10 bases between. The CDR3 runs 15 residues. Germline CDR1 is SGDLS and CDR2 is YYNGEE. The CDR3 DNA reads as TGTGCCAGCAGCGTAGGTACAGCACCTAATTCACCCCTCCACTTT. It is translated as CASSVGTAPNSPLHF.

This clonotype has ten or more counts. The J gene is TRBJ2-6, the V gene TRBV5-1, with D perhaps TRBD1 (6 bases). This CDR3 has 16 residues. Trimming left V 0 bases short and J 1 base short, with 8 bases between. Germline V gene sequence: CDR1 SGHRS, CDR2 YFSETQ. The CDR3 DNA follows: TGCGCCAGCAGCTTGGGGCAGGGGTCTGGGGCCAACGTCCTGACTTTC. Translated: CASSLGQGSGANVLTF.

This clonotype came up many times. The rearrangement joins TRBV18 to TRBJ2-1, with 14 bases lining up with TRBD2. Germline CDR1 reads KGHSH; CDR2 reads LQKENI. The CDR3 loop spans 16 amino acids. V lost 6 bases to trimming and J lost 9 bases; unmatched junction nucleotides: 10. CDR3 region: CASSRVTSGRAVEQFF. Here the CDR3 DNA reads TGTGCCAGCTCGCGTGTGACTAGCGGGAGGGCGGTTGAGCAGTTCTTC. The variable domain in full, with the rest retrieved from reference TRBV18 and TRBJ2-1, is NAGVMQNPRHLVRRRGQEARLRCSPMKGHSHVYWYRQLPEEGLKFMVYLQKENIIDESGMPKERFSAEFPKEGPSILRIQQVVRGDSAAYFCASSRVTSGRAVEQFFGPGTRLTVL.

The chain joins TRBV29-1 to TRBJ2-1; 13 bases are shared with TRBD2. This CDR3 region has 18 residues. V dropped 6 bases and J dropped 4; count of bases not matched to a gene: 15. From germline, CDR1 is SQVTM and CDR2 ANQGSEA. The CDR3 here is CSVCLIGTSGNYYNEQFF. CDR3 coding DNA: TGCAGCGTCTGTTTGATCGGGACTAGCGGGAACTATTACAATGAGCAGTTCTTC.

This clonotype has a count of ten or more. The chain joins TRBV4-1 to TRBJ2-7; tentatively, D is TRBD2 (8 bases). The germline V and J ends were trimmed by 2 bases and 3 bases, with 14 bases remaining between them. Germline V lookup: CDR1 MGHRA, CDR2 YSYEKL. The CDR3 is 15 amino acids. DNA of the CDR3: TGCGCCAGCAGCCAAAGGGGGCTAGCGGGCTACGAGCAGTACTTC. This encodes CASSQRGLAGYEQYF.